This T cell receptor (beta chain) derives from a study of blood T cell repertoires in COVID-19. Study-level background: The analysed material was cDNA or gDNA that came from T cells, B-cell-depleted T cells, or PBMCs.

Here immunoSEQ multiplex PCR was the method, and the copy in TCRdb shows in-frame clones only, minus some. The table has around 280,000 clones, around nine tenths seen once. This CDR3 is 15 amino acids long. The ends lost 7 bases at V and 2 bases at J; junction bases unmatched: 4. CDR1 and CDR2 (germline): ENHRY, SYGVKD. The sequenced material came from peripheral blood. The chain employs TRBV10-3 and TRBJ2-5; the match to TRBD2 covers 13 bases. This sequence originates from a man between 65 and 79 years old with acute or convalescent COVID-19. CDR3 residues: CAINSGLAGQETQYF. The DNA of the CDR3 is TGTGCCATCAACTCGGGACTAGCGGGACAAGAGACCCAGTACTTC.